Listed below are T cell receptor beta chains from one sample, sequenced in a study of blood T cells in healthy people across ages. TCRdb called the 5' RACE reads again in MiXCR, with one record for every CDR3 protein. The data show about a million distinct CDR3 sequences, approximately 38% seen once. Sequencing was carried out using blood. These receptors all come from a man aged 18 to 29 in good health. The CDR3 runs from the conserved cysteine through the conserved F or W. A D gene is named only where the DNA matches it firmly. Clone sizes are given selectively: once, few, many, or a class where the clone is expanded.

V: TRBV7-2; D: -; J: TRBJ2-1; size: few; CDR3: CASSLVSASAQFF; DNA: TGTGCCAGCAGCTTAGTTTCGGCTTCAGCGCAGTTCTTC
V: TRBV4-3; D: -; J: TRBJ2-7; size: -; CDR3: CTSSQDPGDSYEQYF; DNA: TGCACCAGCAGCCAAGATCCCGGGGACTCGTACGAGCAGTACTTC
V: TRBV20-1; D: TRBD1; J: TRBJ1-5; size: -; CDR3: CSARATGVQPQHF; DNA: TGCAGTGCTAGAGCGACAGGGGTTCAGCCCCAGCATTTT
V: TRBV2; D: -; J: TRBJ2-1; size: few; CDR3: CASSESPYNEQFF; DNA: TGTGCCAGCAGTGAGTCGCCCTACAATGAGCAGTTCTTC
V: TRBV20-1; D: -; J: TRBJ2-7; size: -; CDR3: CSARDMAGSGYEQYF; DNA: TGCAGTGCTAGAGATATGGCGGGCTCGGGCTACGAGCAGTACTTC
V: TRBV5-1; D: -; J: TRBJ1-2; size: few; CDR3: CASRVTGYGYTF; DNA: TGCGCCAGCAGAGTGACAGGCTATGGCTACACCTTC
V: TRBV20-1; D: -; J: TRBJ1-1; size: few; CDR3: CSSGAGNVITEAFF; DNA: TGCAGTTCAGGGGCAGGGAACGTTATCACTGAAGCTTTCTTT
V: TRBV28; D: -; J: TRBJ1-5; size: few; CDR3: CASRVHGSNQPQHF; DNA: TGTGCCAGCAGGGTACATGGGAGCAATCAGCCCCAGCATTTT
V: TRBV4-2; D: TRBD1; J: TRBJ1-1; size: few; CDR3: CASSRPGQGGAFF; DNA: TGTGCCAGCAGCCGTCCGGGACAGGGTGGAGCTTTCTTT
V: TRBV3-1; D: -; J: TRBJ1-1; size: -; CDR3: CASSQDEAGWRENTEAFF; DNA: TGTGCCAGCAGCCAAGATGAGGCCGGTTGGAGGGAGAACACTGAAGCTTTCTTT
V: TRBV4-1; D: TRBD1; J: TRBJ2-3; size: -; CDR3: CASSLQGTGGTDTQYF; DNA: TGCGCCAGCAGCCTACAAGGGACAGGGGGTACAGATACGCAGTATTTT
V: TRBV15; D: TRBD2; J: TRBJ2-2; size: -; CDR3: CATSREDSGDAGELFF; DNA: TGTGCCACCAGCAGAGAGGATAGCGGGGACGCCGGGGAGCTGTTTTTT
V: TRBV20-1; D: -; J: TRBJ2-5; size: few; CDR3: CSARARGQETQYF; DNA: TGCAGTGCTAGAGCCAGAGGACAAGAGACCCAGTACTTC
V: TRBV11-1; D: -; J: TRBJ2-1; size: few; CDR3: CASSLAVKNEQFF; DNA: TGTGCCAGCAGCTTAGCGGTGAAAAATGAGCAGTTCTTC
V: TRBV6-2/TRBV6-3; D: -; J: TRBJ2-5; size: few; CDR3: CASSYNRVNQETQYF; DNA: TGTGCCAGCAGTTACAACAGGGTGAACCAAGAGACCCAGTACTTC